This section outlines one T cell receptor beta chain sequence together with its context. The specificity of this receptor is unknown. No base qualities exist here, and no much larger clone lies one base off it. Per the publication, the treatment or condition label means: live attenuated yellow fever vaccine strain. A standard Ficoll-Paque protocol was used to isolate PBMCs from peripheral blood. CD4 and CD8 T-cell fractions were isolated with Dynabeads CD4 and CD8 positive selection kits. RNA was extracted with TriZol from bulk PBMCs, CD4 and CD8 fractions, and dextramer-positive and dextramer-negative fractions. The data were taken from a study of T cells after yellow fever vaccination (dated by TCRdb to between 2017 and 2020). As for the study more broadly: Libraries from fractions with low cell numbers were prepared with the SMART-Seq v4 Ultra Low Input RNA kit. Bulk TCR alpha and beta repertoires were sequenced longitudinally to track T-cell clones before and after primary and booster YFV17D yellow fever vaccination. The cohort comprised two healthy male donors, one aged 18 to 30 and one aged 30 to 40 years. Blood was collected at multiple timepoints before and after primary and secondary immunization, and bulk PBMC replicates and cell subsets were isolated.

TCRdb names Illumina NovaSeq 6000 as the instrument used. TCR cDNA was made using 5'RACE template switching, a step that added a universal primer site and unique molecular identifiers. Priming for cDNA synthesis came from both the TCR alpha and TCR beta constant segments. Library amplification used two PCR steps, and the second PCR step added sample barcodes and sequencing adapters. Sequencing of libraries was performed on Illumina HiSeq 2500 (2x100 bp) or NovaSeq (2x150 bp). Concerning the study's data processing: Demultiplexing of reads and collapsing into UMI consensus sequences were performed with MIGEC, and V(D)J alignment was carried out with MiXCR. Clonotypes responding to the vaccine were identified with edgeR on replicate PBMC samples, with the criteria of FDR below 0.01 and a log2 fold change above 5 up to day 15. Each bulk clonotype was labeled CD4 or CD8 based on which sequenced repertoire, CD4 or CD8, contained the clonotype at higher abundance. The public reads were run again by TCRdb, first through fastp at Q25 and then through MiXCR, and only productive beta chains were kept. Under each unique CDR3 protein, matching rows form one entry showing the most common genes and DNA. The V and J calls come from TCRdb's annotation, not from the publication. The table for this sample lists about 220,000 distinct CDR3 sequences; more than 3% of them were counted only once. The ten largest make up under 3.5% of the sample.

Based on the germline V gene, the CDR1 and CDR2 sequences are KGHSH and LQKENI. The CDR3 runs 17 residues from the cysteine to the phenylalanine. The CDR3 DNA has 51 bases and is translated from base 1. V trim: 4 bases; J trim: 2 bases; unmatched bases: 12. The full study reports these points: Computational filtering was required because FACS-sorted repertoires could contain abundant contaminating clonotypes from the bulk population. The secondary T-cell response was found to be weaker but faster than the primary response, with a peak reached on day 5 rather than on day 15. The study included only a couple of donors, which limits how far the findings can be generalized. A small fraction of clonotypes appeared in both the CD4 and CD8 compartments, likely as a result of convergent recombination. After the booster, most clones that had expanded after primary vaccination were detected again (approximately 95% of CD4 and more than 80% of CD8), suggesting broad maintenance of memory.

The rearrangement combines TRBV18 with TRBJ1-2; the central 8 bases match TRBD1. The clonotype comes from a man in his late teens or twenties who received the YFV17D yellow fever vaccine. The sequencing used CD4+ T cells sorted from PBMCs, collected 10 days after the yellow fever booster vaccination. The CDR3 protein: CASSRGDRGIWNYGYTF. The nucleotides read TGTGCCAGCTCACGTGGCGACAGGGGCATATGGAACTATGGCTACACCTTC.